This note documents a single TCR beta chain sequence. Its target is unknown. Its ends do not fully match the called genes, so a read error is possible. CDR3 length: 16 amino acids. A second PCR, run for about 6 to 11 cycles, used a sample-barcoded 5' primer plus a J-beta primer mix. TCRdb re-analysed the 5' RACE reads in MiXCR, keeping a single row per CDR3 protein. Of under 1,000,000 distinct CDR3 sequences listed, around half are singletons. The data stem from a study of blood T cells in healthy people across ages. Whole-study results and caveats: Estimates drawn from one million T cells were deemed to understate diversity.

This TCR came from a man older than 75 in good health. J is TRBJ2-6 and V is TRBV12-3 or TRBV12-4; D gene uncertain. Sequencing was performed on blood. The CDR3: CASSSGPSWGANVLTF. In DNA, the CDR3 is TGCGCCAGCAGTTCCGGGCCTTCGTGGGGGGCCAACGTCCTGACTTTC.